Shown below are 23 T cell receptor beta chains from a single sample sequenced in a study of regulatory T cells in long-lasting Graves disease. Arm-PCR with iRepertoire HTBI primers amplified the CDR3 regions for these TCR beta libraries. Each CDR3 protein is one row after TCRdb ran MiXCR on the multiplex PCR reads. The sample lists approximately 490,000 distinct CDR3 sequences, around 15% occurring once. Time point meaning: newly diagnosed GD, antithyroid drugs for less than 3 months. The TCR library was made from RNA extracted from PBMCs. The sample was also linked to a second study, of T cells in Graves' hyperthyroidism and ophthalmopathy.

The source was peripheral blood mononuclear cells (PBMCs), collected at new diagnosis, from a patient treated with antithyroid drugs. The receptors were gathered from a man aged 35-49 years with Graves disease.

The chain carries TRBV4-2 and TRBJ2-5; 7 bases are shared with TRBD1. The J segment lost 3 bases and the V segment lost 0 bases, leaving 13 bases of the junction unmatched. The germline V gene has CDR1 LGHNA and CDR2 YNFKEQ. The CDR3 sequence is 18 residues long. The CDR3 is CASSQDGRRGRGKETQYF. In DNA form, the CDR3 reads TGTGCCAGCAGCCAAGATGGCCGAAGGGGCAGGGGGAAAGAGACCCAGTACTTC.

This clonotype appeared many times. The chain uses TRBV20-1 and TRBJ1-1; TRBD1 is a possible D gene (5 bases). The CDR3 runs 14 residues. Germline V gene sequence: CDR1 DFQATT, CDR2 SNEGSKA (reference sequence). V dropped 3 bases and J dropped 7 bases, with 18 bases sitting between them. The CDR3, as DNA: TGCAGTGCTAGCGACAGTCTCCGGTGGGGTGAAGCTTTCTTT. It yields the protein CSASDSLRWGEAFF.

This clonotype was observed a handful of times. J is TRBJ2-4 and V is TRBV7-9; the D gene is possibly TRBD1 (5 bases). V was trimmed by 0 bases and J by 4 bases, leaving 10 bases between them. This CDR3 spans 15 amino acids. Germline V gives CDR1 SEHNR, CDR2 FQNEAQ (reference sequence). CDR3 sequence (DNA): TGTGCCAGCAGCTTAGCGGCAGGGAAGAAAAACATTCAGTACTTC. Its translation is CASSLAAGKKNIQYF.

This clonotype occurred a few times. J is TRBJ2-3 and V is TRBV15, with 7 bases lining up with TRBD2. The CDR3 has 16 residues. With V trimmed by 0 bases and J by 5 bases, 8 bases remained unmatched. Germline CDR1 is LNHNV and CDR2 is YYDKDF (reference sequence). In DNA form, the CDR3 reads TGTGCCACCAGCAGAGAGGGGGGAGGGCCAAGAGATACGCAGTATTTT. This encodes CATSREGGGPRDTQYF.

This clonotype was seen repeatedly, ten times or more. This sequence joins TRBV9 and TRBJ1-1, with a possible D match to TRBD1 (5 bases). Germline V lookup: CDR1 SGDLS, CDR2 YYNGEE. The CDR3 length is 18 residues. V lost 4 bases and J 2 bases, leaving 24 bases between the germline ends. The CDR3: CASSPGGAGVRRNTEAFF. CDR3 bases: TGTGCCAGCAGCCCAGGAGGGGCAGGTGTAAGAAGAAACACTGAAGCTTTCTTT.

This chain uses TRBV30 with TRBJ2-7; D is unclear. Germline loops: CDR1 GTSNPN, CDR2 SVGIG (reference sequence). The V gene lost 3 bases and the J gene lost 7 bases, with 10 bases spanning the gap. The CDR3 sequence is 11 residues long. This CDR3 reads CAWSKLGEQYF. The CDR3 bases are TGTGCCTGGAGCAAACTGGGGGAGCAGTACTTC.

This clonotype was seen repeatedly, ten times or more. This chain uses TRBV29-1 with TRBJ2-1; the match to TRBD2 covers 14 bases. The CDR3 has 17 amino acids. Trimming removed 5 bases from V and 0 bases from J; junction bases left unmatched: 6. Germline V gene lookup returns CDR1 SQVTM and CDR2 ANQGSEA. The CDR3 nucleotides are TGCAGCGTTTTAGGACTAGCGGGAGGTAGCTCCTACAATGAGCAGTTCTTC. This translates into CSVLGLAGGSSYNEQFF.

This clonotype was detected ten times or more. This chain uses TRBV6-1 with TRBJ2-2; TRBD2 aligns across 8 bases. Germline V gives CDR1 MNHNS, CDR2 SASEGT. The CDR3 runs 15 residues. J was trimmed by 1 base and V by 6 bases; bases with no gene match: 4. The CDR3 sequence is CASRPSGRNTGELFF. The CDR3 nucleotides read TGTGCCAGCAGGCCTAGCGGGCGGAACACCGGGGAGCTGTTTTTT.

This clonotype was counted at least ten times. V is TRBV11-1 and J is TRBJ2-1; D might be TRBD2 (5 bases). Trimming left V 0 bases short and J 2 bases short, with 8 bases between. The CDR3 is 15 residues long. In germline, CDR1 is SGHAT, CDR2 FQDESV (reference sequence). DNA for the CDR3: TGTGCCAGCAGCTTAGCGGGAGTCCCCTACAATGAGCAGTTCTTC. Amino acids: CASSLAGVPYNEQFF.

Many counts were recorded for this clonotype. V usage is TRBV7-2 and J usage is TRBJ2-3; D tentatively reads TRBD1 or TRBD2 (5 bases each). Germline V gene lookup returns CDR1 SGHTA and CDR2 FQGNSA. The CDR3 length is 16 residues. V was pared by 5 bases and J by 4 bases, with 19 bases between. CDR3 region: CASSTWTPGGSDTQYF. CDR3 sequence (DNA): TGTGCCAGCAGCACCTGGACCCCTGGGGGATCAGATACGCAGTATTTT. The whole variable domain, remainder taken from reference TRBV7-2 and TRBJ2-3, is GAGVSQSPSNKVTEKGKDVELRCDPISGHTALYWYRQSLGQGLEFLIYFQGNSAPDKSGLPSDRFSAERTGGSVSTLTIQRTQQEDSAVYLCASSTWTPGGSDTQYFGPGTRLTVL.

In its sample, this clonotype was seen many times. The rearrangement links TRBV7-3 to TRBJ2-3, with a weak D call TRBD1 (5 bases). CDR1 is SGHTA and CDR2 is FQGTGA in the germline V gene. The CDR3 loop spans 13 amino acids. Trimming shortened V by 5 bases and J by 4 bases, and 10 bases separated the two germline ends. As DNA, the CDR3 is TGTGCCAGCAGCCTTAGGGGCTCAGATACGCAGTATTTT. This encodes CASSLRGSDTQYF.

The gene calls are TRBV3-1 and TRBJ2-3; 11 bases are a match to TRBD2. CDR3 length: 17 residues. V gave up 0 bases and J gave up 5 bases; unmatched junction bases: 7. CDR1 is LGHDT and CDR2 is YNNKEL in the germline V gene (reference sequence). Written as DNA, the CDR3 is TGTGCCAGCAGCCAAGATACTAGCGGGAGAGCTGGAGATACGCAGTATTTT. Translated, it gives CASSQDTSGRAGDTQYF.

This clonotype was observed at least ten times. The chain employs TRBV5-1 and TRBJ2-1; D may be TRBD2 (6 bases). CDR1 and CDR2 (germline): SGHRS, YFSETQ. The V end lost 5 bases, the J end lost 7 bases, and 13 bases lay between the germline ends. The CDR3 spans 13 residues. This chain's CDR3 is CASRPGGDNEQFF. The CDR3 nucleotides are TGCGCCAGCAGGCCTGGCGGGGATAATGAGCAGTTCTTC.

This clonotype was counted ten times or more. The gene calls are TRBV7-2 and TRBJ2-7; TRBD2 agrees at 7 bases. The V segment lost 2 bases and the J segment 4 bases; nucleotides outside the gene matches: 8. Germline V lookup: CDR1 SGHTA, CDR2 FQGNSA. The CDR3 extends over 15 amino acids. CDR3 bases: TGTGCCAGCAGCTTAAGGAGCGGGACGCTTTACGAGCAGTACTTC. It translates to CASSLRSGTLYEQYF.

This clonotype has a count of ten or more. The chain joins TRBV28 to TRBJ2-2; tentative D call: TRBD1 (6 bases). CDR1 and CDR2 from the germline V gene are MDHEN and SYDVKM. V was shortened by 6 bases and J by 5 bases, with 16 bases between the two germline ends. The CDR3 runs to 15 residues. The CDR3 nucleotides are TGTGCCAGCAGCCCGCACAGGGAAGGAACCGGGGAGCTGTTTTTT. Its translation: CASSPHREGTGELFF. Supplemented by reference TRBV28 and TRBJ2-2, the full variable domain reads DVKVTQSSRYLVKRTGEKVFLECVQDMDHENMFWYRQDPGLGLRLIYFSYDVKMKEKGDIPEGYSVSREKKERFSLILESASTNQTSMYLCASSPHREGTGELFFGEGSRLTVL.

The table lists this clonotype with many counts. The chain has TRBV20-1 and TRBJ2-5; D is ambiguous. The germline gives CDR1 DFQATT, CDR2 SNEGSKA (reference sequence). The CDR3 has 13 amino acids. Trimming removed 0 bases from V and 0 bases from J, with 5 bases in between. CDR3 DNA sequence: TGCAGTGCTAGAGAGGCATACCAAGAGACCCAGTACTTC. This sequence encodes CSAREAYQETQYF.

In this sample, this clonotype turned up many times. The chain is built from TRBV7-2 and TRBJ2-7; 8 bases agree with TRBD1. Unmatched junction bases numbered 5, after V lost 0 bases and J lost 4 bases. Per the germline V gene, CDR1 is SGHTA and CDR2 is FQGNSA. The CDR3 is 15 amino acids. CDR3 in amino acids: CASSLAPGGLYEQYF. The CDR3 bases are TGTGCCAGCAGCTTAGCGCCAGGGGGCCTTTACGAGCAGTACTTC.

Points on this clonotype: Possible read error: a much larger clone is one base away. The rearrangement uses TRBV7-2 and TRBJ2-6; tentatively, D is TRBD1 (6 bases). The V gene's germline CDR1 is SGHTA and CDR2 FQGNSA. Trimming took off 3 bases at V and 0 bases at J, with 6 bases between the two ends. This CDR3 comprises 15 residues. The CDR3 DNA is TGTGCCAGCAGCTTGGACAGCTCTGGGGCCAACGTCCTGACTTTC. As protein: CASSLDSSGANVLTF.

This clonotype appeared many times. CDR3 loop: CASSYSGLAGGRNEQFF. The DNA for the CDR3 is TGTGCCAGCAGTTACTCGGGACTAGCGGGAGGTCGAAATGAGCAGTTCTTC. The chain links TRBV6-5 to TRBJ2-1; 15 nucleotides match TRBD2. CDR1 and CDR2 from the germline V gene are MNHEY and SVGAGI. V was pared by 0 bases and J by 7 bases, with 4 bases of the junction left unmatched. CDR3 length: 17 amino acids.

This clonotype has ten or more counts. V is TRBV3-1 and J is TRBJ2-2; D ambiguous. The CDR3 runs to 14 residues. With 3 bases removed from V and 5 bases from J, the gap between germline ends came to 10 bases. Germline assignment: CDR1 LGHDT and CDR2 YNNKEL (reference sequence). The CDR3 protein is CASSHWKLTGELFF. CDR3 nucleotide sequence: TGTGCCAGCAGCCATTGGAAGTTAACCGGGGAGCTGTTTTTT.

About this clonotype itself: This could be a read error, since a much larger clone is one nucleotide away. The chain couples TRBV29-1 to TRBJ2-3; D uncertain. The length of the CDR3 is 13 residues. The germline V and J ends were trimmed by 7 bases and 1 base, with 12 bases remaining between them. Germline assignment: CDR1 SQVTM and CDR2 ANQGSEA. CDR3 DNA: TGCAGCGCTGATTGGCAGGGCACAGATACGCAGTATTTT. Translation: CSADWQGTDTQYF.

This clonotype has more than one count but fewer than ten. This rearrangement joins TRBV28 to TRBJ2-1; 10 positions match TRBD1. V gave up 5 bases and J gave up 5 bases; unmatched junction bases: 6. The CDR3 extends over 15 amino acids. Germline V gene sequence: CDR1 MDHEN, CDR2 SYDVKM. CDR3 protein: CASSPPGQGNNEQFF. The CDR3 DNA reads TGTGCCAGCAGTCCCCCGGGACAGGGGAACAATGAGCAGTTCTTC.

The chain couples TRBV27 to TRBJ1-4; D is ambiguous. Germline V gene lookup returns CDR1 MNHEY and CDR2 SMNVEV (reference sequence). V was pared by 8 bases and J by 4 bases, with 14 bases between. This CDR3 contains 14 residues. The CDR3 sequence is CASAVRPINEKLFF. The CDR3 nucleotides are TGTGCCAGCGCGGTACGACCTATTAATGAAAAACTGTTTTTT.